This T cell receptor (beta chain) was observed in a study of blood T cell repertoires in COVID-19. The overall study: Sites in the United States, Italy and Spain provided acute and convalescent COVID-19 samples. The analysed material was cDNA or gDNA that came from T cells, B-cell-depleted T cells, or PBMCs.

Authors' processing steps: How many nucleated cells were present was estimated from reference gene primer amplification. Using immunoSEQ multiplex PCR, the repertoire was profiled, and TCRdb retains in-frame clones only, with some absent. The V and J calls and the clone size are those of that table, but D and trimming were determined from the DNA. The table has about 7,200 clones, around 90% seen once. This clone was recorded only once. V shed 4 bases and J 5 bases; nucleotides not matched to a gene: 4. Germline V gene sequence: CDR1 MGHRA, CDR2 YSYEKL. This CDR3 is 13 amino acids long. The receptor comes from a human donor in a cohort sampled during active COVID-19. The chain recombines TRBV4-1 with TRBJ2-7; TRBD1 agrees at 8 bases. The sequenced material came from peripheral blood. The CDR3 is CASSPGQEDEQYF. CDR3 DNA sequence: TGCGCCAGCAGCCCGGGACAGGAGGACGAGCAGTACTTC.